Listed below are T cell receptor beta chains from one sample, sequenced in a study of blood T cells in healthy people across ages. TCRdb used MiXCR to reprocess the 5' RACE reads, holding one entry per CDR3 protein. Of 500,000 to 700,000 distinct CDR3 sequences listed, 25% to 35% were seen once; the top ten hold around 16%. The sample taken for sequencing was blood. The receptors originated from a woman older than 75 in good health. Each CDR3 is given with its conserved first and last residue. The D gene is left open where the match is weak. Some rows have no size entry. The others give once, few or many, or a class for an expanded clone.

v_gene	j_gene	abundance	d_gene	CDR3nt	CDR3aa
TRBV20-1	TRBJ1-1	NA	NA	TGCAGTGCTAGACCGGACAACATTGAAGCTTTCTTT	CSARPDNIEAFF
TRBV18	TRBJ1-2	NA	TRBD1	TGTGCCAGCTCCCCCTCGTCAGGGGGACGTGGCTACACCTTC	CASSPSSGGRGYTF
TRBV29-1	TRBJ2-1	once	TRBD1	TGCAGCGTTGGAGGGACAGGGGGTAGTGAGCAGTTCTTC	CSVGGTGGSEQFF
TRBV5-1	TRBJ2-3	many	NA	TGCGCCAGCAGCTCGTCACAAGATACGCAGTATTTT	CASSSSQDTQYF
TRBV29-1	TRBJ1-4	many	NA	TGCAGCGTAAGACGTAACCAGAATGAAAAACTGTTTTTT	CSVRRNQNEKLFF
TRBV2	TRBJ2-2	few	NA	TGTGCCAGCAGTGGCGGGGCTAGGGGGGAGCTGTTTTTT	CASSGGARGELFF
TRBV18	TRBJ1-6	NA	NA	TGTGCCAGCTCACCCCTCGGAGAGGGTCCGTATAATTCACCCCTCCACTTT	CASSPLGEGPYNSPLHF
TRBV3-1	TRBJ1-5	few	NA	TGTGCCAGCAGCCAAGATTATCGGCAGCCCCAGCATTTT	CASSQDYRQPQHF
TRBV9	TRBJ2-1	many	TRBD1	TGTGCCAGCAGCGCCCAGGGGACAGGGATCCACAATGAGCAGTTCTTC	CASSAQGTGIHNEQFF
TRBV7-2	TRBJ1-6	many	NA	TGTGCCAGCAGTCCTACGGGGGTCAATTCACCCCTCCACTTT	CASSPTGVNSPLHF
TRBV5-1	TRBJ1-2	many	TRBD1	TGCGCCAGCAGCGCCAGCGGGACAGGGGGCGGCTACACCTTC	CASSASGTGGGYTF
TRBV5-1	TRBJ1-5	NA	NA	TGCGCCAGCACCCCAGAGCCCGGGACCGTTAGCAATCAGCCCCAGCATTTT	CASTPEPGTVSNQPQHF
TRBV10-3	TRBJ1-1	few	NA	TGTGCCATCAGGGAGTCTGGGGGAAACACTGAAGCTTTCTTT	CAIRESGGNTEAFF
TRBV20-1	TRBJ2-7	many	TRBD2	TGCAGTGCTAGAGATCTGAGGCTAGCGGGGGGCGAGCAGTACTTC	CSARDLRLAGGEQYF
TRBV7-9	TRBJ2-5	many	NA	TGTGCCAGCAGCGCTCGGGACCGTACCCAAGAGACCCAGTACTTC	CASSARDRTQETQYF
TRBV4-1	TRBJ2-3	many	TRBD1	TGCGCCAGCAGCCAAGACCCGACAGGGGGCACAGATACGCAGTATTTT	CASSQDPTGGTDTQYF
TRBV24-1	TRBJ2-4	many	TRBD2	TGTGCCACCAGTGATGCCAGCGGGGGAGCCAAAAACATTCAGTACTTC	CATSDASGGAKNIQYF
TRBV6-6	TRBJ1-5	NA	TRBD1	TGTGCCAGCAGGCGGGACAGGGAAAATCAGCCCCAGCATTTT	CASRRDRENQPQHF
TRBV20-1	TRBJ2-3	many	TRBD1	TGCAGTGCTTTCAATCTACAGGGGAATGATTTGAAAGGAGATACGCAGTATTTT	CSAFNLQGNDLKGDTQYF
TRBV12-3/TRBV12-4	TRBJ2-2	few	NA	TGTGCCAGCAGCTACCGCGGGAACACCGGGGAGCGGTTTTTT	CASSYRGNTGERFF
TRBV18	TRBJ2-3	NA	TRBD2	TGTGCCTGTAGCGGGAACACAGATACGCAGTATTTT	CACSGNTDTQYF
TRBV20-1	TRBJ1-2	many	NA	TGCAGTGCTAGAGATCCAGGGGACATTCAAGGCTACACCTTC	CSARDPGDIQGYTF
TRBV4-3	TRBJ1-6	many	NA	TGCGCCAGCAGCCAAGATATGGGATCACCCCTCCACTTT	CASSQDMGSPLHF
TRBV5-1	TRBJ2-7	many	NA	TGCGCCAGCAGCTTGGAGTCAGGGTTATACTACGAGCAGTACTTC	CASSLESGLYYEQYF
TRBV7-2	TRBJ2-7	NA	NA	TGTGCCAGCAGCCCCTTTTATGGGAGCTCCTACAATGAGCAGTACTTC	CASSPFYGSSYNEQYF
TRBV12-3/TRBV12-4	TRBJ2-3	NA	TRBD2	TGTGCCAGCAGTTTAGCTAGCGGGGGAGGCAGAGCAGATACGGAGTATTTT	CASSLASGGGRADTEYF
TRBV6-1	TRBJ1-5	many	TRBD1	TGTGCCAGCAGGCCCAAGGACAGGGGGTATAGCAATCAGCCCCAGCATTTT	CASRPKDRGYSNQPQHF
TRBV6-5	TRBJ2-6	many	NA	TGTGCCAGCATCGACTCTGGGGCCAACGTCCTGACTTTC	CASIDSGANVLTF
TRBV29-1	TRBJ2-7	few	NA	TGCAGCGTTGGTAGCAGGGTTTCCTACGAGCAGTACTTC	CSVGSRVSYEQYF
TRBV6-6	TRBJ1-2	few	TRBD1	TGTGCCACCGATAGAAAACAGGACAGGGCACATGGCTACACCTTC	CATDRKQDRAHGYTF
TRBV20-1	TRBJ2-3	NA	NA	TGCAGTGCTAGAGATTCTTATACGCAGTATTTT	CSARDSYTQYF